This entry lists 15 T cell receptor beta chains sequenced from one sample in a study of technical replicates of blood from several donors. The method was immunoSEQ multiplex PCR; TCRdb's version includes in-frame clones alone and lacks a portion of them. Altogether 60,000 to 90,000 clones are present, around 95% being singletons, with the ten largest covering less than 0.25%. The specimen sequenced was T cells isolated from PBMCs. These receptor sequences come from a human donor in good health.

The rearrangement joins TRBV4-1 to TRBJ2-4; 8 nucleotides align to TRBD2. Germline V CDR1 and CDR2: MGHRA, YSYEKL. The CDR3 is 14 amino acids. J was trimmed by 7 bases and V by 1 base; bases with no gene match: 3. The DNA of the CDR3 is TGCGCCAGCAGCCAAGGCTCTAGCGGGAACATTCAGTACTTC. Translating gives CASSQGSSGNIQYF.

The chain is built from TRBV7-6 and TRBJ2-7; no definite D call. The CDR3 covers 12 residues. Looked up from germline, CDR1 is SGHVS and CDR2 is FNYEAQ. Trimming removed 0 bases from V and 5 bases from J, with 5 bases in between. The DNA of the CDR3 is TGTGCCAGCAGCTTAGCTACTAACGAGCAGTACTTC. Protein product: CASSLATNEQYF. The whole variable domain, filled in from reference TRBV7-6 and TRBJ2-7, reads GAGVSQSPRYKVTKRGQDVALRCDPISGHVSLYWYRQALGQGPEFLTYFNYEAQQDKSGLPNDRFSAERPEGSISTLTIQRTEQRDSAMYRCASSLATNEQYFGPGTRLTVT.

The chain has TRBV19 and TRBJ1-1, with no clear D. Looked up from germline, CDR1 is LNHDA and CDR2 is SQIVND (reference sequence). V was pared by 3 bases and J by 1 base, with 9 bases between. The CDR3 spans 14 residues. The CDR3, as DNA: TGTGCCAGTAGTATTCCTTACGGGAACACTGAAGCTTTCTTT. Translating gives CASSIPYGNTEAFF.

The chain links TRBV7-9 to TRBJ1-1; D is unclear. The germline V and J ends were trimmed by 7 bases and 11 bases, with 14 bases remaining between them. Germline V gene lookup returns CDR1 SEHNR and CDR2 FQNEAQ (reference sequence). This CDR3 is built from 11 residues. CDR3 residues: CASIDSGEAFF. The CDR3 DNA reads TGTGCCAGCATCGACTCGGGTGAGGCTTTCTTT.

This chain joins TRBV28 and TRBJ2-7; 10 nucleotides match TRBD1. J lost 5 bases, V lost 5 bases, and 12 bases had no gene match. The CDR3 loop spans 16 amino acids. Germline CDR1 and CDR2: MDHEN and SYDVKM. The CDR3 loop is CASSQPGQGTGDEQYF. In DNA form, the CDR3 reads TGTGCCAGCAGTCAGCCGGGACAGGGGACGGGTGACGAGCAGTACTTC.

This rearrangement joins TRBV4-1 to TRBJ1-1; 7 bases align to TRBD1. Germline V CDR1 and CDR2: MGHRA, YSYEKL. Germline trimming cut 2 bases from V and 5 bases from J; bases unmatched to any gene: 8. CDR3 length equals 15 residues. The CDR3: CASSQSAGGGTEAFF. DNA for the CDR3: TGCGCCAGCAGCCAATCGGCAGGGGGAGGAACTGAAGCTTTCTTT.

The chain recombines TRBV14 with TRBJ2-3, with TRBD2 matching over 10 bases. CDR3 length equals 15 residues. With 8 bases clipped from V and 8 bases from J, the junction kept 13 bases outside the gene matches. Looked up from germline, CDR1 is SGHDN and CDR2 is FVKESK. CDR3 residues: CASGQIGLAASTQYF. CDR3 nucleotide sequence: TGTGCCAGCGGGCAGATCGGACTAGCGGCATCTACGCAGTATTTT. Filled out from reference TRBV14 and TRBJ2-3, the complete variable domain reads EAGVTQFPSHSVIEKGQTVTLRCDPISGHDNLYWYRRVMGKEIKFLLHFVKESKQDESGMPNNRFLAERTGGTYSTLKVQPAELEDSGVYFCASGQIGLAASTQYFGPGTRLTVL.

This sequence joins TRBV5-1 and TRBJ2-2; D not certain. CDR3 length: 15 residues. The V end was cut by 5 bases, the J end by 2 bases, with 13 bases between. CDR1 and CDR2 from the germline V gene are SGHRS and YFSETQ. This CDR3 reads CASRALPENTGELFF. For the CDR3, the DNA is TGCGCCAGCAGAGCACTGCCTGAAAACACCGGGGAGCTGTTTTTT.

V usage is TRBV5-4 and J usage is TRBJ2-7; TRBD1 matches at 8 bases. Germline values: CDR1 SGHNT, CDR2 YYREEE (reference sequence). Trimming cost V 5 bases and J 5 bases; bases outside gene matches: 15. CDR3 size: 16 residues. Here the CDR3 DNA reads TGTGCCAGCAGTTCTCCAGGGACAGGCCCCACCAACGAGCAGTACTTC. Amino acid sequence: CASSSPGTGPTNEQYF.

V gene TRBV6-1 combines with J gene TRBJ2-1, with D perhaps TRBD1 (5 bases). This CDR3 has 15 amino acids. Trimming removed 4 bases at V and 5 bases at J, with 15 bases between. Germline assignment: CDR1 MNHNS and CDR2 SASEGT. As DNA, the CDR3 is TGTGCCAGCAGTGTTCAGGGTGGGCCTAACAATGAGCAGTTCTTC. It encodes CASSVQGGPNNEQFF.

V usage is TRBV27 and J usage is TRBJ1-6; no clear D. The germline V gene has CDR1 MNHEY and CDR2 SMNVEV (reference sequence). The CDR3 loop spans 14 amino acids. Trimming removed 2 bases at V and 7 bases at J, with 9 bases between. The CDR3 spells CASSLQVFNSPLHF. The CDR3 nucleotides read TGTGCCAGCAGTTTACAGGTATTCAATTCACCCCTCCACTTT.

V is TRBV2 and J is TRBJ1-1, with 7 bases aligning to TRBD1. V lost 2 bases, J lost 2 bases, and 8 bases stayed unmatched. The CDR3 has 16 residues. Germline CDR1 and CDR2: SNHLY and FYNNEI. The CDR3: CASSERQGRGNTEAFF. CDR3 in DNA: TGTGCCAGCAGTGAACGACAGGGAAGGGGAAACACTGAAGCTTTCTTT.

The chain recombines TRBV27 with TRBJ1-5; possible D gene TRBD1, 5 bases. V gave up 8 bases and J gave up 0 bases, with 14 bases separating them. The germline gives CDR1 MNHEY, CDR2 SMNVEV (reference sequence). The CDR3 spans 15 residues. The CDR3 here is CASGRGPYSNQPQHF. CDR3 nucleotides: TGTGCCAGCGGTAGGGGCCCATATAGCAATCAGCCCCAGCATTTT.

This rearrangement joins TRBV15 to TRBJ2-7, with TRBD1 identical over 9 bases. This CDR3 contains 17 residues. V was pared by 0 bases and J by 2 bases, with 8 bases of the junction left unmatched. The germline V gene encodes CDR1 LNHNV and CDR2 YYDKDF (reference sequence). The CDR3 nucleotides read TGTGCCACCAGCAGAGACGACGGGACAGGGATGACCTACGAGCAGTACTTC. It codes for CATSRDDGTGMTYEQYF.

The chain employs TRBV27 and TRBJ2-3; TRBD1 agrees at 8 bases. V lost 5 bases, J lost 6 bases, and 16 bases stayed unmatched. The CDR3 runs to 17 residues. The germline gives CDR1 MNHEY, CDR2 SMNVEV (reference sequence). CDR3 coding DNA: TGTGCCAGCAGTCACGGCGGCTGGACAGGGTCACAGGATACGCAGTATTTT. This encodes CASSHGGWTGSQDTQYF.